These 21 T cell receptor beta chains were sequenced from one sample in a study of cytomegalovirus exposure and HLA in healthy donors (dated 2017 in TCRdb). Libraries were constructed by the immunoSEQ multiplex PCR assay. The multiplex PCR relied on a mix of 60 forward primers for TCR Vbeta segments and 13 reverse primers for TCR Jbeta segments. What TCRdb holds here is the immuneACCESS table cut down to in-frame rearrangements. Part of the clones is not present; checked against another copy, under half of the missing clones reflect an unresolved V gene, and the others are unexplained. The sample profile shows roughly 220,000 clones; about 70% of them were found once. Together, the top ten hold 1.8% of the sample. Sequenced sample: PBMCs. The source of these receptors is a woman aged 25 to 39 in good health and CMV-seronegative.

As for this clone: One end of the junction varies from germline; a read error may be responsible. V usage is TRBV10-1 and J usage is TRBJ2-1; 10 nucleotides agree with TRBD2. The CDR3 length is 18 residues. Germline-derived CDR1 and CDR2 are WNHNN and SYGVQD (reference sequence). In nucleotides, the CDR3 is TGCGCCAGCAGTGAGTCGCGGGCGGCTAGCGGGAGTTACATTGAGCAGTTCTTC. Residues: CASSESRAASGSYIEQFF.

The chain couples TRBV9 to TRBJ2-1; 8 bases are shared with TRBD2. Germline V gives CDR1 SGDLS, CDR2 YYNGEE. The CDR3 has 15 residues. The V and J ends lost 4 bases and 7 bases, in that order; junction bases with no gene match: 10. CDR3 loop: CASSLRPAGENEQFF. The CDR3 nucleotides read TGTGCCAGCAGCCTGAGGCCAGCGGGGGAGAATGAGCAGTTCTTC.

CDR3 DNA sequence: TGTGCCAGCATTGGCATCTATGGCTACACCTTC. Translating it yields CASIGIYGYTF. This sequence joins TRBV6-6 and TRBJ1-2; no firm D call. CDR1 and CDR2 (germline): MNHNY, SVGAGI (reference sequence). This CDR3 contains 11 residues. Trimming shortened V by 7 bases and J by 4 bases, and 7 bases separated the two germline ends.

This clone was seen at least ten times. In DNA, the CDR3 is TGTGCCAGTAGCCCGACTAGCGGGTACTTCACAGATACGCAGTATTTT. Translating it yields CASSPTSGYFTDTQYF. This chain links TRBV19 with TRBJ2-3, with 10 nucleotides matching TRBD2. Germline V gene sequence: CDR1 LNHDA, CDR2 SQIVND (reference sequence). V was pared by 6 bases and J by 2 bases, with 8 bases of the junction left unmatched. This CDR3 is built from 16 residues.

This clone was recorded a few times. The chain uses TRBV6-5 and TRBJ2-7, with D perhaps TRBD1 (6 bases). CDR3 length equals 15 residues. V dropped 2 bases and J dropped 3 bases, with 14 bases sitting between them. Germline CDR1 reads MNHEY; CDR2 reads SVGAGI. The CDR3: CASSYVWQGRYEQYF. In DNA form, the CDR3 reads TGTGCCAGCAGTTACGTGTGGCAGGGGCGCTACGAGCAGTACTTC.

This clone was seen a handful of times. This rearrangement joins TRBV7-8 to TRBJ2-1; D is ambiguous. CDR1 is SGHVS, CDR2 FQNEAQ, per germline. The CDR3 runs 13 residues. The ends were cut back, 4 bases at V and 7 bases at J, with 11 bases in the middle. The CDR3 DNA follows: TGTGCCAGCAGCTCGATAGCCTGGAATGAGCAGTTCTTC. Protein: CASSSIAWNEQFF.

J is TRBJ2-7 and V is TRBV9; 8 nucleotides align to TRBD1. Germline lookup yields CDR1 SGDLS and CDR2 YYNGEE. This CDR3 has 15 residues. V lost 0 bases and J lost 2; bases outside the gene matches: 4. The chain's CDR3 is CASSVEGQATYEQYF. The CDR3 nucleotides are TGTGCCAGCAGCGTAGAGGGACAGGCCACCTACGAGCAGTACTTC. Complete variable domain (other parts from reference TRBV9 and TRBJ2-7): DSGVTQTPKHLITATGQRVTLRCSPRSGDLSVYWYQQSLDQGLQFLIQYYNGEERAKGNILERFSAQQFPDLHSELNLSSLELGDSALYFCASSVEGQATYEQYFGPGTRLTVT.

The CDR3 protein is CASRKSGVKGNTIYF. The CDR3 coding sequence is TGTGCCAGCAGAAAATCAGGGGTGAAAGGAAACACCATATATTTT. The J gene is TRBJ1-3, the V gene TRBV6-5; weak D call: TRBD1 (6 bases). This CDR3 contains 15 residues. Germline-derived CDR1 and CDR2 are MNHEY and SVGAGI. V lost 6 bases, J lost 4 bases, and 16 bases lay in between.

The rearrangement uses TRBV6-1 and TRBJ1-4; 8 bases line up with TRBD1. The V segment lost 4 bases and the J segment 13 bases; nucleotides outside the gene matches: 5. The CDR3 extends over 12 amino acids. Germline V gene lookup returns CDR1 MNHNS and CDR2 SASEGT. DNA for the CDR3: TGTGCCAGCAGTGTAGTGACAGGGGCACTGTTTTTT. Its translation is CASSVVTGALFF.

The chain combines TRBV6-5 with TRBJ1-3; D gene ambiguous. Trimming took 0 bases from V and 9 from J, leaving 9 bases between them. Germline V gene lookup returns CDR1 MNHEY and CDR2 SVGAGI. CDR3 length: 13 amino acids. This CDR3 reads CASSYSLEGTIYF. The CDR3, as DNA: TGTGCCAGCAGTTACTCCCTGGAGGGCACCATATATTTT.

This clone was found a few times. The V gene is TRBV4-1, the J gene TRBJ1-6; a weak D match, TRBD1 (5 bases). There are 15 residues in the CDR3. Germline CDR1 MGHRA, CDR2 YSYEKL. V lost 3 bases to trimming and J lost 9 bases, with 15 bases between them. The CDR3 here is CASSQGRQHGSPLHF. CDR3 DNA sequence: TGCGCCAGCAGCCAGGGTAGACAGCATGGTTCACCCCTCCACTTT.

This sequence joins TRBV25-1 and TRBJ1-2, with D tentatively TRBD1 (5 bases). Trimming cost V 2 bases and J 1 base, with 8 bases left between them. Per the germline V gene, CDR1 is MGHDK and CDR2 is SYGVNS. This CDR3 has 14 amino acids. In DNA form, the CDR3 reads TGTGCCAGCAGTGAACAGGGTCGTAACTATGGCTACACCTTC. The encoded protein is CASSEQGRNYGYTF.

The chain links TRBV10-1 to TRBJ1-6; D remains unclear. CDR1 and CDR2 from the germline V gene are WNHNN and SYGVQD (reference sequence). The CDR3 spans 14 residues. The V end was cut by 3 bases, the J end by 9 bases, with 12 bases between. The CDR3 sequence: CASSEWRSGSPLHF. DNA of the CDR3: TGCGCCAGCAGTGAATGGAGAAGTGGTTCACCCCTCCACTTT.

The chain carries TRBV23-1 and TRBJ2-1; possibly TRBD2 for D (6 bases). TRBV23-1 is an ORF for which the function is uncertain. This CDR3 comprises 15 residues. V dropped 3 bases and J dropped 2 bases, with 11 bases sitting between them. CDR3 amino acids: CASSHNGSAYNEQFF. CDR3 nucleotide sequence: TGCGCCAGCAGTCACAACGGGAGCGCCTACAATGAGCAGTTCTTC.

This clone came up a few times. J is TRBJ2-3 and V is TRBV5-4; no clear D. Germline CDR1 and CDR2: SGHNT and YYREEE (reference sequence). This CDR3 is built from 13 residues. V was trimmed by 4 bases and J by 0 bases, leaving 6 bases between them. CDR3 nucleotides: TGTGCCAGCAGCCCCCCGAGCACAGATACGCAGTATTTT. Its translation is CASSPPSTDTQYF.

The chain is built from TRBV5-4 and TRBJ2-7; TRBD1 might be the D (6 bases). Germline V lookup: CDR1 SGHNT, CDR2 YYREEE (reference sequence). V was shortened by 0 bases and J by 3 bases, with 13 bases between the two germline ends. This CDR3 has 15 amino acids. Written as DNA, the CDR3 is TGTGCCAGCAGCTTGGGGGGCAGGACAGACTACGAGCAGTACTTC. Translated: CASSLGGRTDYEQYF.

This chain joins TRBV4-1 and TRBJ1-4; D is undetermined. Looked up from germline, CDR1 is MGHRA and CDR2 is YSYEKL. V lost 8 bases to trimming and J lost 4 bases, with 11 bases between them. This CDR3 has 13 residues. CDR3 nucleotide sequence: TGCGCCAGCCGTAATGCGGGTAATGAAAAACTGTTTTTT. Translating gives CASRNAGNEKLFF.

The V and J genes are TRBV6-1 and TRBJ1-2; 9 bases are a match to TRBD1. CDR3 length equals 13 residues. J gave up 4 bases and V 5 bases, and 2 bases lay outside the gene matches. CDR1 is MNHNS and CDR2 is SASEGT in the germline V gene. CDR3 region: CASSWDRVYGYTF. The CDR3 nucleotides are TGTGCCAGCAGTTGGGACAGGGTCTATGGCTACACCTTC.

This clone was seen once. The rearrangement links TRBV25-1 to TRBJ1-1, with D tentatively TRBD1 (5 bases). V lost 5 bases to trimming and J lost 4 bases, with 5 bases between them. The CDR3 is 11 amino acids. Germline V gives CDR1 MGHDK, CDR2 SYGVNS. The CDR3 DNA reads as TGTGCCAGCAGTAGGGGCACTGAAGCTTTCTTT. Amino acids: CASSRGTEAFF.

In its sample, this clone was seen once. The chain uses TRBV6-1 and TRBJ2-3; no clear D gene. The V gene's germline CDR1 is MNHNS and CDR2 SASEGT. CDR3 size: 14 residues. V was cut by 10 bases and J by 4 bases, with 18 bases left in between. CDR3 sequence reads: CATTAESSSDTQYF. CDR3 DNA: TGTGCCACCACTGCCGAGAGCTCTTCAGATACGCAGTATTTT.

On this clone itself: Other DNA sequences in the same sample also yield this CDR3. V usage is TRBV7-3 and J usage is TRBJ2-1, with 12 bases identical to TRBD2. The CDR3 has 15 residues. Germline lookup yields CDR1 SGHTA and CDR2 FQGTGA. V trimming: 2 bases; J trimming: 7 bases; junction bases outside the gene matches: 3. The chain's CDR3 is CASSLGGLAGNEQFF. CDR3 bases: TGTGCCAGCAGCTTAGGTGGACTAGCGGGAAATGAGCAGTTCTTC.